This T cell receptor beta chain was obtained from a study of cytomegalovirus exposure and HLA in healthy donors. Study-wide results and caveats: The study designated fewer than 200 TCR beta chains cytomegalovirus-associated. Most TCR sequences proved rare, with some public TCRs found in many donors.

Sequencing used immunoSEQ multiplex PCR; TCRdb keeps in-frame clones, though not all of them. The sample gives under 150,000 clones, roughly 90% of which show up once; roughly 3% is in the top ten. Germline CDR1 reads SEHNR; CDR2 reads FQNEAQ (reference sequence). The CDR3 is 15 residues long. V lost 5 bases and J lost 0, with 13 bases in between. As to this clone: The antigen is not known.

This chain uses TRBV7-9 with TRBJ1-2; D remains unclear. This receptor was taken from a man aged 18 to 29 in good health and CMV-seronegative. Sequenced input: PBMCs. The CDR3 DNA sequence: TGTGCCAGCAGCCGCCAGACGGGGTCTAACTATGGCTACACCTTC. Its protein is CASSRQTGSNYGYTF. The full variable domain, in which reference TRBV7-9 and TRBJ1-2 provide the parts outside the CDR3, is DTGVSQNPRHKITKRGQNVTFRCDPISEHNRLYWYRQTLGQGPEFLTYFQNEAQLEKSRLLSDRFSAERPKGSFSTLEIQRTEQGDSAMYLCASSRQTGSNYGYTFGSGTRLTVV.